This T cell receptor beta chain was found in a study of cytomegalovirus exposure and HLA in healthy donors. Study-level points and caveats: Confirmation in vitro established that a few CMV-associated chains were specific for CMV antigens. Per a prior analysis, the majority of TCR beta V segments were productive roughly 90% or roughly 30% of the time.

In regard to this clone: The antigen remains undetermined.

Trimming removed 1 base from V and 2 bases from J; junction bases left unmatched: 11. The CDR3 spans 18 residues. CDR1 SGHRS and CDR2 YFSETQ come from the germline V gene. Primers: 60 Vbeta forward and 13 Jbeta reverse. The repertoire was sequenced with immunoSEQ multiplex PCR; TCRdb's copy has only in-frame clones and lacks some. The sample lists about 230,000 clones, roughly 91% occurring once. This chain links TRBV5-1 with TRBJ2-3, with TRBD2 matching over 9 bases. The specimen sequenced was PBMCs. The receptor was derived from a young woman in good health and CMV-seronegative. The CDR3 DNA follows: TGCGCCAGCAGCTTGATAAAGGAAGCGGGGGGTTACACAGATACGCAGTATTTT. It is translated as CASSLIKEAGGYTDTQYF.